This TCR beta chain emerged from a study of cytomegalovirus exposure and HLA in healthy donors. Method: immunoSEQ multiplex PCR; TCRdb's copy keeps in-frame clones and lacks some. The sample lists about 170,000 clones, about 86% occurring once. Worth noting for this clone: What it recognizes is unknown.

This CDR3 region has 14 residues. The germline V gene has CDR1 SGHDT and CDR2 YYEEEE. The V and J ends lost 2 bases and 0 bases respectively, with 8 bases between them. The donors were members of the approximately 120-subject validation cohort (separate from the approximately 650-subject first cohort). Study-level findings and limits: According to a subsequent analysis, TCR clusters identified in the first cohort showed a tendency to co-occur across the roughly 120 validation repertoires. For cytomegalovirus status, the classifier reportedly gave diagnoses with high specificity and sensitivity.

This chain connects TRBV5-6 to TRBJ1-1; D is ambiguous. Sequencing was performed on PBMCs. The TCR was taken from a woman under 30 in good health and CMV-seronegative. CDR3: CASSFGEVNTEAFF. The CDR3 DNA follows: TGTGCCAGCAGCTTTGGGGAGGTGAACACTGAAGCTTTCTTT.